This T cell receptor beta chain stems from a study of beta chain features in type 1 diabetes. The study, taken as a whole, reports: Type 1 diabetes patients had fewer VDJ junction insertions and more deletions. In the patient group, naive, central memory and Treg TCRB repertoires seemed more alike than in the healthy donor group.

This clone was found a few times. Its antigen is unidentified. Sorting that relied on CD45RO/CCR7/CD25/CD127/CD95/CD27 yielded CD4+ naive, central memory, regulatory and stem cell-like memory cells. Every isolated RNA sample was fully reverse transcribed, so sequencing captured expressed TCRB transcripts. Only in-frame clones appear in the TCRdb table, and some are missing; sequencing was by immunoSEQ multiplex PCR. The sample comprises around 180,000 clones, 10% to 15% of which are singletons, and about 0.66% rests with the top ten. The CDR3 loop spans 15 amino acids. Looked up from germline, CDR1 is SGHTA and CDR2 is FQGNSA. The V gene lost 7 bases and the J gene lost 4 bases, with 16 bases spanning the gap.

J is TRBJ1-4 and V is TRBV7-2; D may be TRBD1 (5 bases). The receptor comes from a woman younger than 35 in good health. Material for sequencing was central memory CD4+ T cells from blood. The CDR3 DNA reads as TGTGCCAGCAACGTCGGCCTGGGGGGTAATGAAAAACTGTTTTTT. This sequence encodes CASNVGLGGNEKLFF.